This T cell receptor beta chain emerged from a study of blood T cells in healthy people across ages. At the level of the study: Capturing about one barcoded beta molecule per two T cells was achieved by template switching. Notes on the study in general: When one million T cells were used, diversity estimates were thought to be underestimates. The study found more naive CD4+ cells and higher diversity in long-lived than aged donors.

Germline lookup yields CDR1 MNHEY and CDR2 SMNVEV (reference sequence). The CDR3 is 14 amino acids. Isolated per sample were at least 6.5 million PBMCs. The second PCR ran roughly 7 to 11 cycles with a sample-barcoded 5' primer and J-beta primers. TCRdb analysed the 5' RACE reads with MiXCR anew, one entry per CDR3 protein. The data contain 1.5 million to 2 million distinct CDR3 sequences, just under 50% of them singletons. A remark on this clonotype: Its antigen is still unknown. A junction end diverges from the germline sequence, so it may reflect a read error.

Sequenced sample: blood. The chain recombines TRBV27 with TRBJ2-7, with a possible D match to TRBD2 (5 bases). The sequence was collected from a woman in her forties in good health. The CDR3 loop is CAGSLEGSSYEQYF. CDR3 bases: TGTGCCGGCAGTTTAGAGGGCAGCTCCTACGAGCAGTACTTC.